One and the same sample provided the 12 T cell receptor beta chains below, sequenced in a study of blood T cell repertoires in COVID-19. Here immunoSEQ multiplex PCR was the method, and the copy in TCRdb shows in-frame clones only, minus some. The data contain approximately 58,000 clones, roughly 77% of them singletons. The specimen was peripheral blood. These receptors all come from a man in his 60s with COVID-19, enrolled during active disease.

The rearrangement uses TRBV3-1 (or the pseudogene TRBV3-2) and TRBJ2-2, with 7 bases identical to TRBD1. CDR1 and CDR2 from the germline V gene are LGHDT and YNNKEL (reference sequence). V was clipped by 6 bases and J by 2 bases; unmatched bases: 3. The CDR3 spans 14 residues. The DNA for the CDR3 is TGTGCCAGCAGACGACAGGGAAACACCGGGGAGCTGTTTTTT. It codes for CASRRQGNTGELFF.

The chain recombines TRBV2 with TRBJ2-1, with D maybe TRBD2 (5 bases). Trimming cost V 8 bases and J 5 bases, with 13 bases left between them. The CDR3 has 13 amino acids. Germline loops: CDR1 SNHLY, CDR2 FYNNEI. This chain's CDR3 is CASALWGDNEQFF. The DNA of the CDR3 is TGTGCCAGCGCCCTTTGGGGAGACAATGAGCAGTTCTTC.

This chain connects TRBV10-3 to TRBJ1-2, with D possibly matching TRBD1 (5 bases). The ends were cut back, 3 bases at V and 7 bases at J, with 12 bases in the middle. CDR3 length equals 13 residues. The germline V gene encodes CDR1 ENHRY and CDR2 SYGVKD. This CDR3 is CAISDRVMGGYTF. CDR3 nucleotide sequence: TGTGCCATCAGTGACAGGGTGATGGGTGGCTACACCTTC.

The chain uses TRBV7-9 and TRBJ2-3, with a tentative D call TRBD2 (6 bases). V was clipped by 5 bases and J by 4 bases, with 16 bases between them. From germline, CDR1 is SEHNR and CDR2 FQNEAQ (reference sequence). The CDR3 runs 15 residues. CDR3 protein: CASSRGNISPDTQYF. In DNA form, the CDR3 reads TGTGCCAGCAGCCGGGGGAACATTAGCCCAGATACGCAGTATTTT.

The V call is TRBV5-6, the J call TRBJ2-2; D is perhaps TRBD1 (6 bases). Germline CDR1 SGHDT, CDR2 YYEEEE. V was pared by 5 bases and J by 5 bases, with 13 bases between. The CDR3 contains 14 residues. The CDR3: CASSLIQGTGELFF. The DNA for the CDR3 is TGTGCCAGCAGTCTCATTCAGGGGACCGGGGAGCTGTTTTTT.

This sequence joins TRBV6-2 or TRBV6-3 and TRBJ2-2; 10 bases align to TRBD2. This CDR3 contains 16 residues. J was trimmed by 4 bases and V by 6 bases; bases with no gene match: 8. Germline-derived CDR1 and CDR2 are MNHEY and SVGEGT. In DNA form, the CDR3 reads TGTGCCAGCAGCTCAAGCGGGGGGGCCGGCACCGGGGAGCTGTTTTTT. It codes for CASSSSGGAGTGELFF.

The V gene is TRBV13, the J gene TRBJ1-3, with D tentatively TRBD1 (5 bases). Trimming shortened V by 1 base and J by 2 bases, and 9 bases separated the two germline ends. CDR1 is PRHDT, CDR2 FYEKMQ, per germline (reference sequence). The CDR3 runs to 15 residues. The CDR3 spells CASSLVAGPGNTIYF. CDR3 DNA sequence: TGTGCCAGCAGCTTAGTTGCAGGGCCTGGAAACACCATATATTTT.

This chain uses TRBV18 with TRBJ2-5; 9 positions match TRBD2. The CDR3 covers 17 residues. V shed 1 base, J shed 0 bases, and the junction held 6 bases outside the gene matches. The germline gives CDR1 KGHSH, CDR2 LQKENI. The CDR3 DNA follows: TGTGCCAGCTCACCACTCCCGGGACTAGCAGACCAAGAGACCCAGTACTTC. Translation: CASSPLPGLADQETQYF.

The chain has TRBV6-2 or TRBV6-3 and TRBJ2-5; D possibly corresponds to TRBD2 (5 bases). Between the trimmed V and J ends, which lost 2 bases and 4 bases, there was a span of 17 bases. Germline V lookup: CDR1 MNHEY, CDR2 SVGEGT. CDR3 length equals 16 residues. CDR3 residues: CASSYESDWMRETQYF. Written as DNA, the CDR3 is TGTGCCAGCAGTTACGAATCGGACTGGATGAGAGAGACCCAGTACTTC.

V gene TRBV11-2 combines with J gene TRBJ2-7; TRBD2 matches at 8 bases. V lost 1 base to trimming and J lost 6 bases; unmatched junction nucleotides: 14. The CDR3 spans 17 residues. CDR1 and CDR2 (germline): SGHAT, FQNNGV. The CDR3 region is CASSLVAPGRAKIEQYF. In nucleotides, the CDR3 is TGTGCCAGCAGCTTAGTCGCTCCCGGGAGGGCCAAAATCGAGCAGTACTTC. Full variable domain (remainder filled in from reference TRBV11-2 and TRBJ2-7): EAGVAQSPRYKIIEKRQSVAFWCNPISGHATLYWYQQILGQGPKLLIQFQNNGVVDDSQLPKDRFSAERLKGVDSTLKIQPAKLEDSAVYLCASSLVAPGRAKIEQYFGPGTRLTVT.

The CDR3 region is CASSLGQQANYGYTF. CDR3 coding DNA: TGTGCCAGCAGTCTGGGACAGCAGGCTAACTATGGCTACACCTTC. This chain joins TRBV9 and TRBJ1-2, with TRBD1 matching 7 bases. Germline assignment: CDR1 SGDLS and CDR2 YYNGEE. The V and J ends lost 5 bases and 0 bases, in that order; junction bases with no gene match: 7. This CDR3 has 15 amino acids.

The rearrangement joins TRBV19 to TRBJ2-7; possibly TRBD1 for D (5 bases). Looked up from germline, CDR1 is LNHDA and CDR2 is SQIVND (reference sequence). This CDR3 has 13 residues. V was clipped by 2 bases and J by 6 bases, with 11 bases between them. The chain's CDR3 is CASSITLTAEQYF. The CDR3 nucleotides are TGTGCCAGTAGTATAACTTTGACAGCCGAGCAGTACTTC.